A single sample gave rise to the 22 T cell receptor beta chains below, sequenced in a study of blood T cell repertoires in COVID-19. Using immunoSEQ multiplex PCR, the repertoire was profiled, and TCRdb retains in-frame clones only, with some absent. Of around 300,000 clones in the sample, 80% to 90% are singletons; the top ten hold under 2.5%. Input material: PBMCs or T cells enriched from blood (not recorded which). The source of these receptors is a woman between 18 and 30 years old who had recovered from COVID-19.

V and J are TRBV11-2 and TRBJ1-1; TRBD1 aligns across 8 bases. Germline CDR1 is SGHAT and CDR2 is FQNNGV. The V gene end was trimmed by 3 bases and the J gene end by 5 bases; junction bases not matched to a gene: 2. The length of the CDR3 is 13 residues. For the CDR3, the DNA is TGTGCCAGCAGCTTCGGACAGGGAACTGAAGCTTTCTTT. It is translated as CASSFGQGTEAFF.

This rearrangement joins TRBV3-1 (or the pseudogene TRBV3-2) to TRBJ1-3; possible D gene TRBD1, 5 bases. The CDR3 is made up of 14 amino acids. Germline V CDR1 and CDR2: LGHDT, YNNKEL (reference sequence). V lost 2 bases to trimming and J lost 4 bases, with 9 bases between them. CDR3 in DNA: TGTGCCAGCAGCCAAACGGAGGGGGGAAACACCATATATTTT. This sequence encodes CASSQTEGGNTIYF.

This sequence joins TRBV19 and TRBJ1-2; D is perhaps TRBD1 (5 bases). The CDR3 is 14 residues long. V was cut by 3 bases and J by 7 bases, with 15 bases left in between. Per germline, CDR1 LNHDA and CDR2 SQIVND (reference sequence). CDR3 in DNA: TGTGCCAGTAGTATCCGAGGAGGGGACGGTGGCTACACCTTC. Protein product: CASSIRGGDGGYTF.

This sequence joins TRBV2 and TRBJ1-5; TRBD1 is a possible D gene (5 bases). CDR1 and CDR2 (germline): SNHLY, FYNNEI. The CDR3 runs 14 residues. V was cut by 4 bases and J by 4 bases, with 11 bases left in between. The CDR3 loop is CASSGQSSNQPQHF. Written as DNA, the CDR3 is TGTGCCAGCAGTGGACAGTCCAGTAATCAGCCCCAGCATTTT.

The rearrangement joins TRBV15 to TRBJ2-7; 7 positions match TRBD1. CDR1 and CDR2 (germline): LNHNV, YYDKDF (reference sequence). The CDR3 consists of 15 residues. After removal of 0 bases from V and 7 bases from J, the junction contained 9 bases not matched to a gene. The CDR3 region has the DNA TGTGCCACCAGCAGAGACAGGGGGATTCCTTGGGAGCAGTACTTC. Translation: CATSRDRGIPWEQYF.

V and J are TRBV7-8 and TRBJ1-1; D uncertain. Germline CDR1 reads SGHVS; CDR2 reads FQNEAQ. V was pared by 1 base and J by 1 base, with 4 bases between. The CDR3 is 13 amino acids. CDR3 nucleotides: TGTGCCAGCAGCTTAGGTAGGAACACTGAAGCTTTCTTT. It encodes CASSLGRNTEAFF.

This clone was seen a single time. V usage is TRBV28 and J usage is TRBJ2-5, with D perhaps TRBD2 (6 bases). Germline V gene data show CDR1 as MDHEN and CDR2 as SYDVKM. The CDR3 is 15 amino acids. V was cut by 5 bases and J by 7 bases, with 20 bases left in between. The CDR3 coding sequence is TGTGCCAGCAGTACGACCGGGACTTCCCCAGGGACCCAGTACTTC. Its protein is CASSTTGTSPGTQYF.

Remarks on this clone: The same CDR3 arises from other DNA sequences in this sample as well. The gene calls are TRBV29-1 and TRBJ2-7; TRBD1 aligns across 7 bases. Germline V gives CDR1 SQVTM, CDR2 ANQGSEA. This CDR3 spans 13 amino acids. V was pared by 4 bases and J by 0 bases, with 3 bases of the junction left unmatched. CDR3: CSVVTGSSYEQYF. CDR3 in DNA: TGCAGCGTTGTGACAGGGAGCTCCTACGAGCAGTACTTC.

Turning to this clone: The same CDR3 also results from other DNA sequences found in this sample. The chain has TRBV13 and TRBJ1-2, with 7 bases aligning to TRBD1. Unmatched junction bases numbered 6, after V lost 3 bases and J lost 5 bases. This CDR3 is built from 14 residues. The germline CDR1 and CDR2 sequences are PRHDT and FYEKMQ (reference sequence). CDR3 nucleotide sequence: TGTGCCAGCAGCTTGGGGTCAGGGGGGTATGGCTACACCTTC. Amino acids: CASSLGSGGYGYTF.

This chain connects TRBV18 to TRBJ2-6, with D uncertain. V was cut by 2 bases and J by 0 bases, with 11 bases left in between. The V gene's germline CDR1 is KGHSH and CDR2 LQKENI. The CDR3 sequence is 17 residues long. CDR3 DNA sequence: TGTGCCAGCTCACCAGAGAGTTCAACCTCTGGGGCCAACGTCCTGACTTTC. Residues: CASSPESSTSGANVLTF.

V and J are TRBV5-1 and TRBJ1-6, with 9 bases identical to TRBD1. Germline CDR1 reads SGHRS; CDR2 reads YFSETQ. The V gene end was trimmed by 4 bases and the J gene end by 10 bases; junction bases not matched to a gene: 9. The CDR3 loop spans 15 amino acids. The CDR3, as DNA: TGCGCCAGCAGCCGGGGGACAGGGAGGGAATCACCCCTCCACTTT. Its protein product is CASSRGTGRESPLHF.

This clone was counted a few times. The genes are TRBV18 and TRBJ2-7; 9 bases are shared with TRBD1. Germline-derived CDR1 and CDR2 are KGHSH and LQKENI. CDR3 length: 16 amino acids. The ends lost 5 bases at V and 1 base at J; junction bases unmatched: 9. CDR3: CASSKTRDRDSYEQYF. The DNA of the CDR3 is TGTGCCAGCTCAAAAACTCGGGACAGGGATTCCTACGAGCAGTACTTC.

This chain uses TRBV18 with TRBJ1-5, with TRBD1 matching 8 bases. The CDR3 extends over 14 amino acids. From germline, CDR1 is KGHSH and CDR2 LQKENI. V lost 4 bases, J lost 2 bases, and 1 base stayed unmatched. The CDR3 reads CASSLGQGNQPQHF. The CDR3 DNA reads TGTGCCAGCTCACTGGGACAGGGCAATCAGCCCCAGCATTTT.

The chain uses TRBV4-1 and TRBJ1-2, with TRBD1 identical over 10 bases. The CDR3 length is 16 residues. V shed 4 bases and J 8 bases; nucleotides not matched to a gene: 13. The germline V gene has CDR1 MGHRA and CDR2 YSYEKL. The chain's CDR3 is CASSLTTGTGERGYTF. Written as DNA, the CDR3 is TGCGCCAGCAGCCTCACGACCGGGACAGGGGAAAGAGGCTACACCTTC.

The genes are TRBV25-1 and TRBJ2-7, with TRBD1 matching over 7 bases. The germline gives CDR1 MGHDK, CDR2 SYGVNS. CDR3 length equals 15 residues. Germline trimming cut 4 bases from V and 2 bases from J; bases unmatched to any gene: 8. CDR3: CASSAYRGNPYEQYF. As DNA, the CDR3 is TGTGCCAGCAGTGCTTACAGGGGAAATCCCTACGAGCAGTACTTC.

The gene calls are TRBV7-3 and TRBJ2-7; TRBD2 aligns across 12 bases. Germline V gene lookup returns CDR1 SGHTA and CDR2 FQGTGA. The trim removed 5 bases at V and 1 base at J, leaving 6 bases unmatched. The CDR3 is 16 residues long. The CDR3 protein is CASSPNGLAGSYEQYF. The CDR3 nucleotides are TGTGCCAGCAGCCCGAACGGACTAGCGGGGTCCTACGAGCAGTACTTC.

V is TRBV5-6 and J is TRBJ2-7; 7 bases map to TRBD2. The CDR3 runs 16 residues. Per the germline V gene, CDR1 is SGHDT and CDR2 is YYEEEE. V gave up 0 bases and J gave up 3 bases; unmatched junction bases: 9. The CDR3 loop reads CASSLVRAGSIYEQYF. CDR3 in DNA: TGTGCCAGCAGCTTGGTTCGAGCGGGGAGCATCTACGAGCAGTACTTC.

The chain couples TRBV24-1 to TRBJ2-5, with a tentative D call TRBD2 (5 bases). The germline CDR1 and CDR2 sequences are KGHDR and SFDVKD. V shed 5 bases and J shed 5 bases, with 5 bases lying between them. The CDR3 extends over 11 amino acids. CDR3 DNA sequence: TGTGCCACCAGTGCGGGGGAGACCCAGTACTTC. Translated: CATSAGETQYF.

In its sample, this clone was seen once. J is TRBJ2-7 and V is TRBV30, with 7 bases fitting TRBD1. CDR3 length equals 13 residues. CDR1 and CDR2 from the germline V gene are GTSNPN and SVGIG (reference sequence). Germline trimming cut 4 bases from V and 0 bases from J; bases unmatched to any gene: 3. The CDR3 reads CAWTRDSSYEQYF. The CDR3 nucleotides read TGTGCCTGGACCCGGGACAGCTCCTACGAGCAGTACTTC.

DNA of the CDR3: TGCGCCAGCAGCACAGAGCCCGGGACAGGGCACTATGGCTACACCTTC. As protein: CASSTEPGTGHYGYTF. The rearrangement links TRBV5-1 to TRBJ1-2, with 9 bases fitting TRBD1. Germline V gives CDR1 SGHRS, CDR2 YFSETQ. V was clipped by 4 bases and J by 3 bases; unmatched bases: 10. This CDR3 has 16 amino acids.

The V call is TRBV12-2, the J call TRBJ1-2. TRBV12-2 is a pseudogene segment. The CDR3 is made up of 13 amino acids. CDR3 amino acids: CASRLTGYYGYTF. In nucleotides, the CDR3 is TGTGCAAGTCGCTTAACGGGTTACTATGGCTACACCTTC.

In nucleotides, the CDR3 is TGTGCCAGCGGGCCGGTTGGAGGCCCTGATCAGCCCCAGCATTTT. This gives the protein CASGPVGGPDQPQHF. The V call is TRBV2, the J call TRBJ1-5, with no clear D. CDR3 size: 15 residues. Trimming shortened V by 8 bases and J by 5 bases, and 19 bases separated the two germline ends. CDR1 SNHLY and CDR2 FYNNEI come from the germline V gene.